Listed below are T cell receptor beta chains from one sample, sequenced in a study of PD-1 blockade in classical Hodgkin lymphoma. The method was immunoSEQ multiplex PCR; TCRdb's version includes in-frame clones alone and lacks a portion of them. The table lists around 30,000 clones, 80% to 90% of them singletons. The sequenced sample was CD4+ T cells from blood, obtained before the fourth cycle of nivolumab. Receptors were obtained from a human donor with classical Hodgkin lymphoma. Each CDR3 is given with its conserved first and last residue. A D gene is named only where the DNA matches it firmly. Rows give clone size only sometimes, using once, few, many, or a class for an expanded clone.

TRBJ2-5,TRBV2,NA,TRBD2,CASMREEETQYF,TGTGCCAGCATGCGGGAGGAAGAGACCCAGTACTTC
TRBJ1-5,TRBV19,NA,TRBD1,CASNPGGRYSNQPQHF,TGTGCCAGTAACCCAGGGGGTAGATATAGCAATCAGCCCCAGCATTTT
TRBJ2-2,TRBV5-1,NA,TRBD1,CASSNRTGDTGELFF,TGCGCCAGCAGCAACCGGACAGGGGACACCGGGGAGCTGTTTTTT
TRBJ1-1,TRBV7-9,few,NA,CASSLTGGLEAFF,TGTGCCAGCAGCTTAACTGGCGGTCTGGAAGCTTTCTTT
TRBJ2-7,TRBV7-9,NA,TRBD1,CASSPTGVEQYF,TGTGCCAGCAGTCCCACAGGGGTCGAGCAGTACTTC
TRBJ2-2,TRBV5-1,once,NA,CASSLSSANTGELFF,TGCGCCAGCAGCTTGTCTAGCGCGAACACCGGGGAGCTGTTTTTT
TRBJ1-4,TRBV4-2,once,NA,CASSPQGWEKLFF,TGTGCCAGCAGCCCCCAGGGGTGGGAAAAACTGTTTTTT
TRBJ1-6,TRBV19,NA,NA,CASSQVGLVSPLHF,TGTGCCAGTAGTCAGGTTGGACTCGTATCACCCCTCCACTTT
TRBJ2-5,TRBV5-1,NA,NA,CASSPETRTQETQYF,TGCGCCAGCAGCCCGGAGACTAGGACACAAGAGACCCAGTACTTC
TRBJ2-4,TRBV10-3,NA,TRBD1,CAISTRGRKGQENKNIQYF,TGTGCCATCAGCACACGCGGCCGAAAAGGACAGGAGAACAAAAACATTCAGTACTTC
TRBJ2-1,TRBV19,NA,NA,CASGIMIFGKQFF,TGTGCCAGCGGTATAATGATATTTGGTAAGCAGTTCTTC
TRBJ1-2,TRBV7-9,NA,TRBD1,CASSLRLDRVIYGYTF,TGTGCCAGCAGCTTGAGATTGGACAGGGTTATTTATGGCTACACCTTC
TRBJ1-1,TRBV5-1,once,TRBD1,CASSPGTGGAGAFF,TGCGCCAGCAGCCCGGGGACAGGAGGGGCGGGGGCTTTCTTT
TRBJ2-6,TRBV5-1,NA,NA,CASSAGEGQSGANVLTF,TGCGCCAGCAGCGCAGGGGAGGGCCAGTCTGGGGCCAACGTCCTGACTTTC